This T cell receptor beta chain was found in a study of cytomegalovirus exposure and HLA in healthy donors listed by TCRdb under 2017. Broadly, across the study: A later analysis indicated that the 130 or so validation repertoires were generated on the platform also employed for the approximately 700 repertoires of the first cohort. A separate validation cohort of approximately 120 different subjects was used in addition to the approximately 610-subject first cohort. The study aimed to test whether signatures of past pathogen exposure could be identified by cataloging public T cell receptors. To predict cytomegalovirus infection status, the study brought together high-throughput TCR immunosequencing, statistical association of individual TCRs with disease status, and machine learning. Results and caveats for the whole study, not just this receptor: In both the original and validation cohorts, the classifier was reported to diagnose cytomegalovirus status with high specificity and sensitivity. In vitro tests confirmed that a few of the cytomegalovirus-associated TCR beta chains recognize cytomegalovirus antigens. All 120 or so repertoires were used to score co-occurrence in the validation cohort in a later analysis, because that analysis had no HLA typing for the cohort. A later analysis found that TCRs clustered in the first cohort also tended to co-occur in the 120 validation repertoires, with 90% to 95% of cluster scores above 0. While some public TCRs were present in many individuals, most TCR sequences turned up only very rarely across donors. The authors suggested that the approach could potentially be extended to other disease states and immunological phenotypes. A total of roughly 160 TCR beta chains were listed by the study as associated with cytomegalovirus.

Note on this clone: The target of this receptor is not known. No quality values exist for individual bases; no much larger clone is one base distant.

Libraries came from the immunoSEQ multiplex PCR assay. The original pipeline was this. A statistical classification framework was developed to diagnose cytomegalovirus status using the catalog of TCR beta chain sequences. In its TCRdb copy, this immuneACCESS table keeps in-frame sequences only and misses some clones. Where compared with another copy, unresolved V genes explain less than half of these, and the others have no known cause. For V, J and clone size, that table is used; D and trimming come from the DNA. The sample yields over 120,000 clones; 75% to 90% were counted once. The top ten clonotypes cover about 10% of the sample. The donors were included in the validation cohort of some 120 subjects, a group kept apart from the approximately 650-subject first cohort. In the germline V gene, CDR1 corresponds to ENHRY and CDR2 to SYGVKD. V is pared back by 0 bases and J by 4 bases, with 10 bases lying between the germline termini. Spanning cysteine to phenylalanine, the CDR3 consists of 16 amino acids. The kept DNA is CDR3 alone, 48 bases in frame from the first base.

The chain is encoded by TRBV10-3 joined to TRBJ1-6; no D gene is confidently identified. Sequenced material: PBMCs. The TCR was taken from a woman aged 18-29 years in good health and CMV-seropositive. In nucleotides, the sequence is TGTGCCATCAGTGAGTCCCCTCGGGATTATAATTCACCCCTCCACTTT. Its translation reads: CAISESPRDYNSPLHF.